This T cell receptor (beta chain) is drawn from a study of T cell responses to AZD1222 COVID-19 vaccine. In the study overall: Second-dose recipients at about 4 or about 12 weeks were treated as one pooled group.

Germline-derived CDR1 and CDR2 are ENHRY and SYGVKD. With 6 bases removed from V and 0 bases from J, the gap between germline ends came to 7 bases. The CDR3 spans 13 residues. Using immunoSEQ multiplex PCR, the repertoire was profiled, and TCRdb retains in-frame clones only, with some absent. The sample shows around 100,000 clones, 90% of them seen only once. With respect to this clone: Its antigen is undetermined.

Study-level results: Donors, mostly white British, included more females; clonal diversity was possibly underestimated.

The chain recombines TRBV10-3 with TRBJ2-3; D ambiguous. The clonotype comes from an adult in good health. The source was peripheral blood, collected on day 0 of AZD1222 vaccination. As DNA, the CDR3 is TGTGCCATCAGCAAGACTAGCACAGATACGCAGTATTTT. Amino acids: CAISKTSTDTQYF.